Only a few counts were recorded for the clone carrying this T cell receptor beta chain. CD45RO/CCR7/CD25/CD127/CD95/CD27 sorting isolated CD4+ naive, central memory, regulatory and stem cell-like memory cells. These data originate in a study of beta chain features in type 1 diabetes. Trimming took 0 bases from V and 5 from J; bases not matched to a gene: 5. From germline, CDR1 is SGHNT and CDR2 YYREEE (reference sequence). The CDR3 is 17 residues long. The sequenced template was cDNA made from the entire isolated RNA. TCRdb's table, derived via immunoSEQ multiplex PCR, lists solely in-frame clones and lacks some. The sample lists roughly 500,000 clones, 30% seen once, with 0.05% to 0.065% in the top ten.

The clonotype was recovered from a man aged 18-30 years in good health. Specimen: naive CD4+ T cells from blood. The chain carries TRBV5-4 and TRBJ2-1, with 13 bases identical to TRBD2. CDR3 sequence reads: CASSLDGGLAGDNEQFF. CDR3 DNA: TGTGCCAGCAGCTTGGACGGTGGACTAGCGGGAGACAATGAGCAGTTCTTC.